The rows below give T cell receptor beta chains drawn from one sample of a study of beta chain features in type 1 diabetes. TCRdb's table, derived via immunoSEQ multiplex PCR, lists solely in-frame clones and lacks some. Here the sample spans 250,000 to 350,000 clones, approximately 11% being singletons. Sequenced material: naive CD4+ T cells from blood. The receptors here all came from a woman younger than 45 in good health. Both conserved end residues are part of each CDR3. D genes are given only for firm matches. Some rows have no size entry. The others give once, few or many, or a class for an expanded clone.

TRBV7-2	.	TRBJ1-5	few	TGTGCCAGCAGCTTGGGCAGAGATTTGGGGCCCCAGCATTTT	CASSLGRDLGPQHF
TRBV19	TRBD2	TRBJ2-1	.	TGTGCCAGTAGCCTCCGGGCGGGAGTGAGTTACAATGAGCAGTTCTTC	CASSLRAGVSYNEQFF
TRBV27	TRBD1	TRBJ1-1	.	TGTGCCAGCAGTTTAAACCATCGACAGGGGGGTGAAGCTTTCTTT	CASSLNHRQGGEAFF
TRBV7-2	.	TRBJ1-5	few	TGTGCCAGCAGCTTAGAGGGGGTGGGTCTTCAGCCCCAGCATTTT	CASSLEGVGLQPQHF
TRBV28	.	TRBJ1-2	few	TGTGCCAGCAGGACGGATGAGGGATTTGGAGGCTACACCTTC	CASRTDEGFGGYTF
TRBV7-2	TRBD2	TRBJ2-1	.	TGTGCCAGCACCAAACAGGGACTAGGAAGGAATGAGCAGTTCTTC	CASTKQGLGRNEQFF
TRBV5-1	TRBD2	TRBJ2-1	.	TGCGCCAGCAGCCCCTCGACTAGCGGACATTCGGATGAGCAGTTCTTC	CASSPSTSGHSDEQFF
TRBV28	TRBD2	TRBJ2-6	.	TGTGCCAGCAGTTCCGTAGCGGGAGGGCCTCCGGGGGGGGCCAACGTCCTGACTTTC	CASSSVAGGPPGGANVLTF
TRBV28	.	TRBJ1-5	few	TGTGCCAGCAGTGTGTACAGTCAGCCCCAGCATTTT	CASSVYSQPQHF
TRBV19	TRBD1	TRBJ2-1	.	TGTGCCAGTAGTATAAGGAAGTCAGGGGGCGATAATGAGCAGTTCTTC	CASSIRKSGGDNEQFF
TRBV19	.	TRBJ1-1	few	TGTGCCAGTAGTATTCGCCTAATGAACACTGAAGCTTTCTTT	CASSIRLMNTEAFF
TRBV7-2	.	TRBJ1-1	few	TGTGCCAGCAGCTTAAGGTCCAGGAACTCCATGAACACTGAAGCTTTCTTT	CASSLRSRNSMNTEAFF
TRBV7-2	TRBD1	TRBJ1-4	few	TGTGCCAGCAGCTACACAGGGGTTGGGGAAAAACTGTTTTTT	CASSYTGVGEKLFF
TRBV19	.	TRBJ2-3	.	TGTGCCAGTACCTATAGCGCCCGCACAGATACGCAGTATTTT	CASTYSARTDTQYF
TRBV5-6	TRBD1	TRBJ2-7	.	TGTGCCAGCAGCTGGGGCCAGGGGGCCTACGAGCAGTACTTC	CASSWGQGAYEQYF
TRBV4-3	.	TRBJ2-6	.	TGCGCCAGCAGCCAAGAATTCAGGGTTAATGGGGCCAACGTCCTGACTTTC	CASSQEFRVNGANVLTF
TRBV19	TRBD2	TRBJ2-1	.	TGTGCCAGTAGTTCCCCTAGCGGGGTTGCCCTTCTCCGGAATGAGCAGTTCTTC	CASSSPSGVALLRNEQFF
TRBV28	.	TRBJ2-1	few	TGTGCCAGCAGTTTATTGGGGGGACCCAATGAGCAGTTCTTC	CASSLLGGPNEQFF
TRBV2	TRBD2	TRBJ2-7	few	TGTGCCAGCGTACCCCGTGCGGGAGGGCCGATGGAAGAGCAGTACTTC	CASVPRAGGPMEEQYF
TRBV4-3	.	TRBJ2-2	few	TGCGCCAGCAGCCAAGACAGGGCGAACACCGGGGAGCTGTTTTTT	CASSQDRANTGELFF
TRBV5-1	TRBD1	TRBJ2-7	.	TGCGCCAGCAGCCCCACCGGGACAGGGATCTCCTACGAGCAGTACTTC	CASSPTGTGISYEQYF
TRBV18	TRBD1	TRBJ1-1	.	TGTGCCAGCTCCCCAGACAGGGTCGGGGCTTTCTTT	CASSPDRVGAFF
TRBV25-1	.	TRBJ2-3	few	TGTGCCAGCAGAAAGACAGGCAGATCGGATACGCAGTATTTT	CASRKTGRSDTQYF
TRBV6-5	TRBD1	TRBJ1-1	.	TGTGCCAGCAGACCCGACAGGGGGAAGAACACTGAAGCTTTCTTT	CASRPDRGKNTEAFF
TRBV11-2	TRBD1	TRBJ1-2	.	TGTGCCAGCAGCCCGGACAGGACCCTTGGCTACACCTTC	CASSPDRTLGYTF
TRBV6-5	.	TRBJ2-7	.	TGTGCCAGCAGTTATGGCGGCCCCCTACGCGAGCAGTACTTC	CASSYGGPLREQYF
TRBV28	TRBD1	TRBJ2-7	.	TGTGCCAGCAGTTCTCCGGGACAGGGTTCGTACGAGCAGTACTTC	CASSSPGQGSYEQYF
TRBV14	.	TRBJ2-7	.	TGTGCCAGCAGCTCCGAAAAGAGCTCCTACGAGCAGTACTTC	CASSSEKSSYEQYF
TRBV28	.	TRBJ1-4	few	TGTGCCAGCAGTTCTTCCGGGACTAATGAAAAACTGTTTTTT	CASSSSGTNEKLFF
TRBV28	.	TRBJ2-5	.	TGTGCCAGCAACCCGGGACTTCAAGAGACCCAGTACTTC	CASNPGLQETQYF
TRBV2	TRBD1	TRBJ1-5	few	TGTGCCAGCAACCCGGGACAGGGGGCGCAGCCCCAGCATTTT	CASNPGQGAQPQHF